The 27 T cell receptor beta chains below were found in one sample sequenced in a study of blood T cell repertoires in COVID-19. Profiled with immunoSEQ multiplex PCR; TCRdb holds only in-frame clones, not every one. The sample contains roughly 250,000 clones, approximately 86% of which appear only once. Sequenced sample: peripheral blood. The receptors come from a woman aged 55-70 years with active or convalescent COVID-19.

This chain connects TRBV2 to TRBJ2-7, with 7 positions matching TRBD1. Germline lookup yields CDR1 SNHLY and CDR2 FYNNEI. J lost 0 bases, V lost 4 bases, and 6 bases had no gene match. The CDR3 has 15 residues. The CDR3: CASSGDSFSSYEQYV. As DNA, the CDR3 is TGTGCCAGCAGTGGGGACAGTTTTAGCTCCTACGAGCAGTACGTC.

This rearrangement joins TRBV3-1 (or the pseudogene TRBV3-2) to TRBJ2-1, with D possibly being TRBD2 (5 bases). Germline CDR1 reads LGHDT; CDR2 reads YNNKEL (reference sequence). This CDR3 is 15 amino acids long. The V end was cut by 4 bases, the J end by 7 bases, with 17 bases between. CDR3 region: CASSPPLRVRNEQFF. The CDR3 coding sequence is TGTGCCAGCAGCCCTCCGTTGAGGGTAAGAAATGAGCAGTTCTTC.

The V call is TRBV6-6, the J call TRBJ2-7; 15 positions match TRBD2. Per the germline V gene, CDR1 is MNHNY and CDR2 is SVGAGI (reference sequence). There are 18 residues in the CDR3. Germline trimming cut 5 bases from V and 4 bases from J; bases unmatched to any gene: 12. The CDR3: CASSRTSGRAVGGYEQYF. Here the CDR3 DNA reads TGTGCCAGCAGTCGGACTAGCGGGAGGGCCGTTGGTGGTTACGAGCAGTACTTC.

This clone came up once. Here the CDR3 reads CASSSQRTGQETQYF. Here the CDR3 DNA reads TGTGCCAGCAGCTCTCAAAGGACAGGGCAAGAGACCCAGTACTTC. V and J are TRBV5-4 and TRBJ2-5; 8 bases match TRBD1. There are 15 residues in the CDR3. V was pared by 3 bases and J by 2 bases, with 6 bases of the junction left unmatched. Germline V gene sequence: CDR1 SGHNT, CDR2 YYREEE (reference sequence).

The rearrangement joins TRBV6-5 to TRBJ2-7; 9 bases are a match to TRBD1. CDR3 length: 13 amino acids. The J segment lost 3 bases and the V segment lost 6 bases, leaving 3 bases of the junction unmatched. The V gene's germline CDR1 is MNHEY and CDR2 SVGAGI. CDR3 protein: CASRGQGYYEQYF. Here the CDR3 DNA reads TGTGCCAGCAGGGGACAGGGATACTACGAGCAGTACTTC.

The J gene is TRBJ2-7, the V gene TRBV5-4, with D possibly matching TRBD2 (6 bases). CDR3 length: 14 amino acids. V was pared by 1 base and J by 3 bases, with 11 bases between. The germline V gene has CDR1 SGHNT and CDR2 YYREEE (reference sequence). The CDR3 DNA is TGTGCCAGCAGCTTGCAGGCGGGGAACTACGAGCAGTACTTC. As protein: CASSLQAGNYEQYF.

The J gene is TRBJ1-2, the V gene TRBV25-1; 9 bases fit TRBD1. The V gene's germline CDR1 is MGHDK and CDR2 SYGVNS. CDR3 size: 15 residues. The V gene end was trimmed by 3 bases and the J gene end by 4 bases; junction bases not matched to a gene: 6. CDR3 loop: CASSDYRGPGYGYTF. The CDR3 DNA follows: TGTGCCAGCAGTGATTACAGGGGGCCGGGCTATGGCTACACCTTC.

The chain employs TRBV6-6 and TRBJ1-2; possible D gene TRBD1, 5 bases. Germline lookup yields CDR1 MNHNY and CDR2 SVGAGI (reference sequence). The germline V and J ends were trimmed by 5 bases and 5 bases, with 15 bases remaining between them. This CDR3 has 14 residues. For the CDR3, the DNA is TGTGCCAGCAGTCCTTCAGGGACTTATTATGGCTACACCTTC. It specifies CASSPSGTYYGYTF.

The chain couples TRBV9 to TRBJ1-1; D possibly corresponds to TRBD1 (5 bases). The CDR3 has 13 amino acids. V was clipped by 4 bases and J by 1 base, with 8 bases between them. Germline V lookup: CDR1 SGDLS, CDR2 YYNGEE. The CDR3: CASSPRENTEAFF. The CDR3 nucleotides are TGTGCCAGCAGCCCCAGGGAGAACACTGAAGCTTTCTTT.

This clone was detected once. The chain carries TRBV7-8 and TRBJ1-2; 10 nucleotides agree with TRBD1. CDR1 and CDR2 from the germline V gene are SGHVS and FQNEAQ. The CDR3 is 15 amino acids. With 5 bases clipped from V and 5 bases from J, the junction kept 8 bases outside the gene matches. The CDR3 is CASSTRDRGFYGYTF. The CDR3 DNA sequence: TGTGCCAGCAGCACCAGGGACAGGGGTTTTTATGGCTACACCTTC.

The chain employs TRBV5-1 and TRBJ2-3, with D perhaps matching TRBD2 (6 bases). The V and J ends lost 3 bases and 6 bases respectively, with 11 bases between them. CDR3 length: 13 residues. Germline loops: CDR1 SGHRS, CDR2 YFSETQ. CDR3 sequence (DNA): TGCGCCAGCAGCTATGGAGGGAAGGATACGCAGTATTTT. Translation: CASSYGGKDTQYF.

This chain links TRBV7-8 with TRBJ2-1, with TRBD2 matching over 7 bases. J was trimmed by 3 bases and V by 5 bases; bases with no gene match: 7. Germline loops: CDR1 SGHVS, CDR2 FQNEAQ. The CDR3 runs to 15 residues. In nucleotides, the CDR3 is TGTGCCAGCAGCCCCCAGCGGGGAGGCTACAATGAGCAGTTCTTC. This codes for CASSPQRGGYNEQFF.

This sequence joins TRBV6-1 and TRBJ2-3; possible D gene TRBD2, 6 bases. From germline, CDR1 is MNHNS and CDR2 SASEGT. The CDR3 sequence is 16 residues long. V was cut by 1 base and J by 1 base, with 12 bases left in between. The CDR3 DNA follows: TGTGCCAGCAGTGAAGAAGGGGACTGGGGCACAGATACGCAGTATTTT. It encodes CASSEEGDWGTDTQYF.

In this sample, this clone turned up a few times. The chain is built from TRBV5-4 and TRBJ1-6; 8 bases agree with TRBD1. Per germline, CDR1 SGHNT and CDR2 YYREEE (reference sequence). Unmatched junction bases numbered 8, after V lost 9 bases and J lost 0 bases. The CDR3 totals 16 residues. The CDR3 region is CATMDRASSYNSPLHF. The CDR3 region has the DNA TGTGCCACCATGGACAGGGCAAGCTCCTATAATTCACCCCTCCACTTT.

The chain recombines TRBV14 with TRBJ2-3; D is perhaps TRBD1 (6 bases). The germline V and J ends were trimmed by 4 bases and 6 bases, with 14 bases remaining between them. The germline V gene has CDR1 SGHDN and CDR2 FVKESK. The CDR3 sequence is 14 residues long. CDR3: CASSPRYRADTQYF. As DNA, the CDR3 is TGTGCCAGCAGCCCCAGATACAGGGCTGATACGCAGTATTTT.

The DNA for the CDR3 is TGTGCCAGCAGCCTGGACAGGGGCACGGAGCAGTACTTC. It yields the protein CASSLDRGTEQYF. The V and J genes are TRBV3-1 (or the pseudogene TRBV3-2) and TRBJ2-7; 9 bases fit TRBD1. Trimming removed 4 bases from V and 7 bases from J; junction bases left unmatched: 5. This CDR3 has 13 amino acids. Germline V CDR1 and CDR2: LGHDT, YNNKEL (reference sequence).

The chain joins TRBV3-1 (or the pseudogene TRBV3-2) to TRBJ2-1; 8 positions match TRBD2. The CDR3 contains 16 residues. In germline, CDR1 is LGHDT, CDR2 YNNKEL (reference sequence). V trimming: 6 bases; J trimming: 3 bases; junction bases outside the gene matches: 10. The CDR3 loop reads CASSRQLAEGYNEQFF. CDR3 sequence (DNA): TGTGCCAGCAGTCGACAACTAGCGGAGGGCTACAATGAGCAGTTCTTC.

V usage is TRBV29-1 and J usage is TRBJ1-6; possible D gene TRBD1, 6 bases. Per the germline V gene, CDR1 is SQVTM and CDR2 is ANQGSEA. The CDR3 contains 13 residues. V was pared by 7 bases and J by 9 bases, with 16 bases between. Here the CDR3 DNA reads TGCAGCGCCAGGACAGACGGGGTTTCACCCCTCCACTTT. As protein: CSARTDGVSPLHF.

The V call is TRBV10-3, the J call TRBJ1-1; 8 nucleotides line up with TRBD1. CDR1 is ENHRY and CDR2 is SYGVKD in the germline V gene. CDR3 length equals 17 residues. Trimming at V came to 0 bases and at J to 4 bases, leaving 10 bases not matched to a gene. The CDR3 protein is CAISESVQGAFVTEAFF. In DNA, the CDR3 is TGTGCCATCAGTGAGTCGGTCCAGGGGGCTTTCGTCACTGAAGCTTTCTTT.

CDR3 residues: CASSTGTGTNQPQHF. In nucleotides, the CDR3 is TGTGCCAGTAGTACCGGGACAGGGACCAATCAGCCCCAGCATTTT. V usage is TRBV19 and J usage is TRBJ1-5; 9 positions agree with TRBD1. The V and J ends lost 4 bases and 3 bases, in that order; junction bases with no gene match: 4. CDR1 is LNHDA, CDR2 SQIVND, per germline (reference sequence). This CDR3 comprises 15 residues.

This clone was seen more than once but under ten times. J is TRBJ2-7 and V is TRBV5-1; the match to TRBD2 covers 14 bases. This CDR3 comprises 16 residues. V gave up 0 bases and J gave up 3 bases; unmatched junction bases: 2. Germline V lookup: CDR1 SGHRS, CDR2 YFSETQ. CDR3 in amino acids: CASSLGLAGGGYEQYF. CDR3 DNA sequence: TGCGCCAGCAGCTTGGGACTAGCGGGAGGGGGCTACGAGCAGTACTTC.

The chain couples TRBV15 to TRBJ2-7, with D possibly TRBD2 on 6 matching bases. This CDR3 spans 16 amino acids. Germline CDR1 and CDR2: LNHNV and YYDKDF (reference sequence). V gave up 0 bases and J gave up 5 bases, with 17 bases separating them. The CDR3, as DNA: TGTGCCACCAGCAGAGACCGCGGGGACGGGAACCACGAGCAGTACGTC. It codes for CATSRDRGDGNHEQYV.

This clone has a handful of counts. The chain joins TRBV4-1 to TRBJ2-2, with TRBD2 matching 8 bases. With V trimmed by 1 base and J by 4 bases, 5 bases remained unmatched. This CDR3 has 16 residues. Germline CDR1 reads MGHRA; CDR2 reads YSYEKL. The CDR3 nucleotides are TGCGCCAGCAGCCAAGTAGGGGGGACTAGCACCGGGGAGCTGTTTTTT. It encodes CASSQVGGTSTGELFF.

This clone was seen just once. The rearrangement links TRBV7-2 to TRBJ2-5; D ambiguous. CDR1 is SGHTA, CDR2 FQGNSA, per germline. Trimming took off 10 bases at V and 2 bases at J, with 14 bases between the two ends. CDR3 size: 13 residues. The CDR3 spells CATRSAAQETQYF. CDR3 DNA: TGTGCCACCCGGTCGGCGGCTCAAGAGACCCAGTACTTC.

This clone was seen a handful of times. V gene TRBV30 combines with J gene TRBJ2-5, with a tentative D call TRBD2 (7 bases). Germline V gives CDR1 GTSNPN, CDR2 SVGIG (reference sequence). CDR3 length: 14 residues. V was shortened by 1 base and J by 4 bases, with 13 bases between the two germline ends. CDR3 loop: CAWSGGGGPETQYF. The CDR3 nucleotides are TGTGCCTGGAGTGGAGGGGGGGGGCCAGAGACCCAGTACTTC.

This chain uses TRBV5-6 with TRBJ2-5, with 10 bases matching TRBD1. The CDR3 contains 15 residues. J was trimmed by 4 bases and V by 2 bases; bases with no gene match: 5. Germline V gene data show CDR1 as SGHDT and CDR2 as YYEEEE. Here the CDR3 DNA reads TGTGCCAGCAGCTTCTCGGGGACAGGGGTAGAGACCCAGTACTTC. It translates to CASSFSGTGVETQYF.

This chain links TRBV7-2 with TRBJ1-3; the D gene is possibly TRBD1 (6 bases). The length of the CDR3 is 14 residues. V shed 7 bases and J shed 0 bases, with 10 bases lying between them. Germline lookup yields CDR1 SGHTA and CDR2 FQGNSA. The CDR3 nucleotides are TGTGCCAGCACCGTGGACAGCTCTGGAAACACCATATATTTT. Encoded protein: CASTVDSSGNTIYF.